One and the same sample provided the 16 T cell receptor beta chains below, sequenced in a study of T cell changes during pregnancy in multiple sclerosis. Data came from immunoSEQ multiplex PCR; TCRdb stores just in-frame clones and leaves some out. This sample has some 52,000 clones, with 80% to 95% found just once. The starting material was CD4+ T cells from peripheral blood mononuclear cells, obtained in the third trimester of pregnancy. These receptor sequences come from a female donor with multiple sclerosis, enrolled in a pregnancy study.

This clone appeared a few times. This sequence joins TRBV10-3 and TRBJ1-1, with TRBD1 identical over 8 bases. This CDR3 comprises 13 residues. Losses at the gene ends were 6 bases for V and 7 bases for J; bases not matched to a gene: 7. The V gene's germline CDR1 is ENHRY and CDR2 SYGVKD. For the CDR3, the DNA is TGTGCCATCAGGGAGGACAGGGAGGTTGAAGCTTTCTTT. Translated: CAIREDREVEAFF.

This chain links TRBV28 with TRBJ1-1, with D tentatively TRBD1 (5 bases). The CDR3 runs to 13 residues. Germline V gives CDR1 MDHEN, CDR2 SYDVKM. Trimming stripped 2 bases from V and 8 bases from J, with 12 bases between. The CDR3 is CASSLQVRVEAFF. The CDR3 nucleotides read TGTGCCAGCAGTTTACAAGTCAGGGTAGAAGCTTTCTTT.

The CDR3 is CASSLVSSGSTDTQYF. The CDR3 nucleotides are TGTGCCAGCAGCTTGGTATCGAGCGGGAGCACAGATACGCAGTATTTT. J is TRBJ2-3 and V is TRBV5-4; possible D gene TRBD2, 6 bases. Germline CDR1 reads SGHNT; CDR2 reads YYREEE (reference sequence). This CDR3 contains 16 residues. The V end lost 0 bases, the J end lost 0 bases, and 11 bases lay between the germline ends.

CDR3 loop: CASSLDSWREQYF. For the CDR3, the DNA is TGCGCCAGCAGCTTGGATTCCTGGCGGGAGCAGTACTTC. The V and J genes are TRBV5-1 and TRBJ2-7; D is unclear. CDR3 length equals 13 residues. The V end lost 0 bases, the J end lost 7 bases, and 11 bases lay between the germline ends. The germline CDR1 and CDR2 sequences are SGHRS and YFSETQ. The full variable domain, rest sourced from reference TRBV5-1 and TRBJ2-7, is KAGVTQTPRYLIKTRGQQVTLSCSPISGHRSVSWYQQTPGQGLQFLFEYFSETQRNKGNFPGRFSGRQFSNSRSEMNVSTLELGDSALYLCASSLDSWREQYFGPGTRLTVT.

CDR3 amino acids: CAWTLSPSGVGYTF. As DNA, the CDR3 is TGTGCCTGGACCCTATCCCCTTCGGGAGTAGGCTACACCTTC. The rearrangement links TRBV30 to TRBJ1-2; no clear D. CDR1 is GTSNPN and CDR2 is SVGIG in the germline V gene (reference sequence). This CDR3 has 14 residues. Trimming left V 4 bases short and J 8 bases short, with 20 bases between.

This clone was recorded once. V usage is TRBV6-5 and J usage is TRBJ2-7; the D gene is possibly TRBD2 (6 bases). Trimming took off 6 bases at V and 11 bases at J, with 23 bases between the two ends. The CDR3 runs to 14 residues. Germline CDR1 is MNHEY and CDR2 is SVGAGI. CDR3 in amino acids: CASSLLGSHPQKYF. The DNA for the CDR3 is TGTGCCAGCAGCCTGCTCGGGAGCCACCCCCAGAAGTACTTC.

The V gene is TRBV5-6, the J gene TRBJ2-2, with a weak D call TRBD1 (6 bases). The V gene's germline CDR1 is SGHDT and CDR2 YYEEEE. This CDR3 contains 17 residues. Between the trimmed V and J ends, which lost 4 bases and 3 bases, there was a span of 19 bases. As DNA, the CDR3 is TGTGCCAGCAGCATCGGCAGGGGTCTTTGGGACACCGGGGAGCTGTTTTTT. Encoded protein: CASSIGRGLWDTGELFF.

The V and J genes are TRBV30 and TRBJ2-2; the D gene is possibly TRBD2 (6 bases). Germline CDR1 reads GTSNPN; CDR2 reads SVGIG (reference sequence). Trimming cost V 7 bases and J 6 bases, with 12 bases left between them. This CDR3 has 12 residues. CDR3 nucleotides: TGTGCCTTGGGGGGACTCCCCGGGGAGCTGTTTTTT. Its translation: CALGGLPGELFF.

The chain links TRBV9 to TRBJ2-1; 8 positions agree with TRBD2. The germline gives CDR1 SGDLS, CDR2 YYNGEE. The CDR3 loop spans 17 amino acids. J gave up 8 bases and V 0 bases, and 13 bases lay outside the gene matches. The CDR3 here is CASSVDAHGGALDEQFF. In DNA form, the CDR3 reads TGTGCCAGCAGCGTAGACGCCCACGGGGGGGCTTTGGATGAGCAGTTCTTC.

The chain combines TRBV2 with TRBJ2-1; D is possibly TRBD2 (5 bases). V was trimmed by 4 bases and J by 0 bases, leaving 10 bases between them. Germline-derived CDR1 and CDR2 are SNHLY and FYNNEI. The CDR3 extends over 15 amino acids. The CDR3 nucleotides are TGTGCCAGCAGTGCCAGCGGAATCTCCTACAATGAGCAGTTCTTC. Its translation: CASSASGISYNEQFF.

The chain uses TRBV27 and TRBJ1-4; D perhaps matches TRBD1 (6 bases). Germline V CDR1 and CDR2: MNHEY, SMNVEV (reference sequence). Trimming removed 4 bases at V and 8 bases at J, with 11 bases between. The CDR3 is 13 residues long. The CDR3 nucleotides are TGTGCCAGCAGTTCGCGAAGGGGGGAAAAACTGTTTTTT. Translation gives CASSSRRGEKLFF.

This clone has just one count. The chain uses TRBV6-1 and TRBJ2-1, with D possibly matching TRBD2 (6 bases). Trimming left V 8 bases short and J 5 bases short, with 16 bases between. In germline, CDR1 is MNHNS, CDR2 SASEGT. This CDR3 has 14 residues. This CDR3 reads CASRVLRGHNEQFF. The CDR3 DNA sequence: TGTGCCAGCCGCGTCCTGCGGGGTCACAATGAGCAGTTCTTC.

V and J are TRBV6-5 and TRBJ2-1; TRBD2 aligns across 10 bases. CDR3 length: 15 amino acids. Germline V gene data show CDR1 as MNHEY and CDR2 as SVGAGI. Trimming took 5 bases from V and 4 from J; bases not matched to a gene: 5. The CDR3 protein is CASSPQRGGYNEQFF. In nucleotides, the CDR3 is TGTGCCAGCAGTCCCCAGCGGGGGGGATACAATGAGCAGTTCTTC.

The V call is TRBV19, the J call TRBJ2-1; TRBD1 is a possible D gene (6 bases). The CDR3 covers 14 residues. V lost 7 bases and J lost 2, with 12 bases in between. Germline V gives CDR1 LNHDA, CDR2 SQIVND (reference sequence). Written as DNA, the CDR3 is TGTGCCAGTAACCCGGACAGAACCTACAATGAGCAGTTCTTC. This gives the protein CASNPDRTYNEQFF.

This clone appeared once. The gene calls are TRBV5-1 and TRBJ2-7, with a weak D call TRBD1 (5 bases). The CDR3 has 16 residues. With 0 bases removed from V and 4 bases from J, the gap between germline ends came to 17 bases. CDR1 is SGHRS, CDR2 YFSETQ, per germline. This CDR3 is CASSLDLSGSGYEQYF. As DNA, the CDR3 is TGCGCCAGCAGCTTGGACCTCTCAGGGTCTGGGTACGAGCAGTACTTC.

In this sample, this clone turned up once. This chain joins TRBV11-2 and TRBJ2-1; possible D gene TRBD2, 6 bases. This CDR3 has 13 residues. Germline CDR1 and CDR2: SGHAT and FQNNGV. V shed 6 bases and J shed 4 bases, with 10 bases lying between them. CDR3 DNA sequence: TGTGCCAGCAGTTCGACTAGTTACAATGAGCAGTTCTTC. Amino acid sequence: CASSSTSYNEQFF.